This TCR beta chain was recovered during a study of beta chain features in type 1 diabetes. Isolated RNA was reverse transcribed in full, so expressed TCRB transcripts were sequenced. Produced via immunoSEQ multiplex PCR; TCRdb's table is partial and in-frame only. The sample yields about 620,000 clones, 15% to 17% seen once. V lost 6 bases, J lost 3 bases, and 14 bases lay in between. Germline V lookup: CDR1 SEHNR, CDR2 FQNEAQ (reference sequence). This CDR3 is built from 14 residues. This clone has more than one count but fewer than ten. This TCR was recovered from a man between 18 and 29 years old in good health. The chain uses TRBV7-9 and TRBJ2-5; D perhaps matches TRBD2 (6 bases). The source material was naive CD4+ T cells from blood. The CDR3 DNA sequence: TGTGCCAGCAGAATTTGGGGGGATGAAGAGACCCAGTACTTC. The encoded protein is CASRIWGDEETQYF.